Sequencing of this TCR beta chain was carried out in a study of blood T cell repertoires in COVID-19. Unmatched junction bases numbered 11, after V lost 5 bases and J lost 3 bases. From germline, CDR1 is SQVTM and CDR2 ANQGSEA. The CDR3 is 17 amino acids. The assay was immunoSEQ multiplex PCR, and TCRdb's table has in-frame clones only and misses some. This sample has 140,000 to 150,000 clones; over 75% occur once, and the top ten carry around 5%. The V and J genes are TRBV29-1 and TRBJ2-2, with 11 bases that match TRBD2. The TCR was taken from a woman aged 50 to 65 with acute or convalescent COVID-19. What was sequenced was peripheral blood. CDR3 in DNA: TGCAGCGTTCGTAGACTAGCGGGGCTCGGGGACACCGGGGAGCTGTTTTTT. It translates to CSVRRLAGLGDTGELFF.